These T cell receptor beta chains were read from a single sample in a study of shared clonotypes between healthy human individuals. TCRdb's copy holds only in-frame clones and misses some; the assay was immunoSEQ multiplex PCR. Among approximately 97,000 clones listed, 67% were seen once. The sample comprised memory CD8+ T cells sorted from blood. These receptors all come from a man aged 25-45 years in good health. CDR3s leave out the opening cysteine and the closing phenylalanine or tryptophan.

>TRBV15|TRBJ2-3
ATSRAQRGDTQY
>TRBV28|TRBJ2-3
ASSSIPRDRSTDTQY
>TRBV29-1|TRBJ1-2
SVGFPSWTGLRSPNYGYT
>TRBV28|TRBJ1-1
ASSRSANEAF
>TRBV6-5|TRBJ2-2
ASRPSGRFTGELF
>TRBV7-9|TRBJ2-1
ASSLYLAGNNEQF
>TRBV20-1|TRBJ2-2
SARGVELF
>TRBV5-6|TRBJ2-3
ASSLEATDTQY
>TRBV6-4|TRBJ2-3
ASSDGAGGDTQY
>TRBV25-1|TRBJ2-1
ASVEPGQGAGEQF
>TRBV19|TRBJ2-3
ASSTYRVPDTQY
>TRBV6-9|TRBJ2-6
ASSNENLRQSRANVLT
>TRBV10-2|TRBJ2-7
ASGGFSSYEQY
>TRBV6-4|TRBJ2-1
ASSDRGRGPSGKRTHRQDEQF
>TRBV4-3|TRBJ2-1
ASSQEGSDLSSYNEQF
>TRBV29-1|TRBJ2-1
SVDVGRDRGVLGNEQF
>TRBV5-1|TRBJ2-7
ASSYYRGGYEQY
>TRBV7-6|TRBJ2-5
ASSGTGRGLGETQY
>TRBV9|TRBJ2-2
ASSYTGELF
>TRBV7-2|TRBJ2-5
ASSLATAYQETQY
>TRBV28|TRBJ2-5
ASSSLAGGDASQY
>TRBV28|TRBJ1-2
ASSLGGIFRYGYT
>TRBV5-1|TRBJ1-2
ASSLQDYYGYT
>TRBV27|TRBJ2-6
ASSPGTGTSGANVLT
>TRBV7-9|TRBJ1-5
ASSHSSRDRDDQPQH
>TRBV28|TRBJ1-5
ASSSLGGGGQPQH
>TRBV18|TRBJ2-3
ASSPRLAGIQDTQY
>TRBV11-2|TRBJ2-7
ASSALAGEQY
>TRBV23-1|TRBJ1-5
ASSQSNRVDYQPQH
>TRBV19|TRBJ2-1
ASTPASGRYNEQF
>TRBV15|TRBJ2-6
ATSSSVSGANVLT
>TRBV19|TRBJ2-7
ASTQGDHYEQY
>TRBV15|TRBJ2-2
ATSSFHNTGELF
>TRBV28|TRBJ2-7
ASSESYEQY
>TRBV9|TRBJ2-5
ASSEGPRVAGQY
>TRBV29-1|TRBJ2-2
SVSRQGANTGELF
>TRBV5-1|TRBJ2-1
ASSPIHTGGTRNNEQF
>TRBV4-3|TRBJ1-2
ASSPGRSLYYGYT
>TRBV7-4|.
ASGDMIPGLAGGPQVFEQY
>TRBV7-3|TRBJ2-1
ASSLMVTGNNEQF
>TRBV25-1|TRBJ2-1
ASSDLEGHSYNEQF
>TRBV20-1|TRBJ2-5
SAGPPSTQY
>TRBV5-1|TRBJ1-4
ASSLARQADEKLF
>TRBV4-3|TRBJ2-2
ASSQYRSGSGELF
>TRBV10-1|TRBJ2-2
ASSEGAGELF
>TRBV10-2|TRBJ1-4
ASSESSGPDGEKLF
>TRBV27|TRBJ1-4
ATRTGVGEKLF
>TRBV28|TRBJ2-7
ASRPGHLYEQY
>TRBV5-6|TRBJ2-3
ASSSTATDTQY
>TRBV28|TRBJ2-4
ASSRRGPLNIQY